One TCR beta chain is described in this entry. The antigen is undetermined. The sample is drawn from a study of tumor-infiltrating lymphocytes in primary liver carcinoma. Study results and caveats: Tumors had a top-250-clone fraction that was significantly higher than blood (p = 0.039).

With 400 to 550 ng total RNA as template and a constant-region primer, TCR beta cDNA was made. Each TCR beta library was derived from three nested multiplex PCR rounds that employed slightly modified ARM-PCR. Investigators reported that the first two PCR rounds, at around 10 cycles each, used TRBV1-TRBV30 forward primers with a C-beta reverse primer. TCRdb processed the multiplex PCR reads anew with MiXCR; each CDR3 protein has one entry. The repertoire holds some 180,000 distinct CDR3 sequences, around 60% seen once, with roughly 76% in the top ten. The CDR3 consists of 16 residues. From germline, CDR1 is MNHEY and CDR2 SVGAGI. V was pared by 6 bases and J by 3 bases, with 17 bases between. It was unsorted whole blood that yielded blood RNA, and germline DNA was also extracted.

The sequence derives from a man aged 40-49 years with primary liver carcinoma and hepatitis B virus infection. The specimen was peripheral blood. V and J are TRBV6-5 and TRBJ2-2, with D maybe TRBD1 (7 bases). The CDR3 protein is CASRFLQGRYTGELFF. The CDR3 DNA reads TGTGCCAGCAGATTTTTACAGGGGAGGTACACCGGGGAGCTGTTTTTT.